Given below is one T cell receptor beta chain in context. Antigen unknown. This specimen comes from a study of blood T cells in healthy people across ages. Whole-study findings and limits: TCR beta diversity per million T cells fell roughly linearly with age.

Healthy Caucasian individuals from Russia aged roughly 6 to 90 served as donors. It was with a sample-barcoded 5' primer and a J-beta primer mix that a second PCR of about 6 to 12 cycles was run. Each single sample gave us at least 3 million CDR3-containing paired-end reads. TCRdb independently ran MiXCR on the 5' RACE reads; one entry per CDR3 protein. The top ten clones hold over 10% of a sample with 650,000 to 1,000,000 distinct CDR3 sequences, 36% of them seen once. Sequenced: blood. The TCR sequence derives from a man between 18 and 29 years old in good health.

CDR3 protein: CSARDSRQAVYEQYF. DNA of the CDR3: TGCAGTGCTAGGGACTCCCGACAGGCGGTTTACGAGCAGTACTTC. The chain combines TRBV20-1 with TRBJ2-7; weak D call: TRBD1 (6 bases). Trimming pared 3 bases from V and 4 bases from J, leaving 19 bases between. CDR1 DFQATT and CDR2 SNEGSKA come from the germline V gene (reference sequence). The CDR3 extends over 15 amino acids.